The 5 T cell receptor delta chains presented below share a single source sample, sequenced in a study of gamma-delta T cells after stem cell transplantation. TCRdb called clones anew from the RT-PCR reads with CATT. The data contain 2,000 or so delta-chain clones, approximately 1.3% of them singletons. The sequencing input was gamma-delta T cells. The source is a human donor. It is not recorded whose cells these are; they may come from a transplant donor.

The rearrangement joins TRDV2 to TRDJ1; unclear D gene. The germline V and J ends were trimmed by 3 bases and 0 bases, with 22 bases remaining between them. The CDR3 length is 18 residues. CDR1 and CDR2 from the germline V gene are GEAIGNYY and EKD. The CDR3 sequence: CACDPMALSPEYTDKLIF. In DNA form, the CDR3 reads TGTGCCTGTGACCCGATGGCTCTCTCCCCCGAGTACACCGATAAACTCATCTTT.

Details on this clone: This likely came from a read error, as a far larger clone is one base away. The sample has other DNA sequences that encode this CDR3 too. CDR3 protein: CACEGLGGQYTDKLIF. The DNA for the CDR3 is TGTGCCTGTGAAGGACTGGGGGGACAGTATACCGATAAACTCATCTTT. The chain recombines TRDV2 with TRDJ1, with TRDD3 matching 8 bases. Trimming took 4 bases from V and 2 from J; bases not matched to a gene: 11. The CDR3 sequence is 16 residues long. CDR1 is GEAIGNYY, CDR2 EKD, per germline.

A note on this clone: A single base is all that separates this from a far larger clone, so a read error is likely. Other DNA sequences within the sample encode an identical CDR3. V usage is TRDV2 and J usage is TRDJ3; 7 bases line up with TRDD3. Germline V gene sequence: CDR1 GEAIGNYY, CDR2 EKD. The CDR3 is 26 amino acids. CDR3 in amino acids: CACDTVKPPGLGATLLSSWDTRQMFF. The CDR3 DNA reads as TGTGCCTGTGACACCGTAAAGCCCCCGGGGCTGGGGGCCACCCTTCTCAGTTCCTGGGACACCCGACAGATGTTCTTC.

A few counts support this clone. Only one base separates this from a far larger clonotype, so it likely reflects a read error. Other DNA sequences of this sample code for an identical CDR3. This CDR3 reads CACDTLLGDDKLIF. CDR3 coding DNA: TGTGCCTGCGACACCCTCCTGGGGGACGATAAACTCATCTTT. The rearrangement uses TRDV2 and TRDJ1; TRDD3 matches at 8 bases. The CDR3 extends over 14 amino acids. Germline loops: CDR1 GEAIGNYY, CDR2 EKD.

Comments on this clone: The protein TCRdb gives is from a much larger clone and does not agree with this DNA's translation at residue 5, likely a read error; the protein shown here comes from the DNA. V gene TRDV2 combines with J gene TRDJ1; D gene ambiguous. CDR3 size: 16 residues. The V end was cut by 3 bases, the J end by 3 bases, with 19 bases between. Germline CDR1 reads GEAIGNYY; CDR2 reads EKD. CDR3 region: CACDWLTPLSSDKLIF. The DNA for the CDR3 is TGTGCCTGTGACTGGTTGACCCCTCTCTCCTCCGATAAACTCATCTTT.